The 4 T cell receptor beta chains below were found in one sample sequenced in a study of technical replicates of blood from a few donors. Profiled with immunoSEQ multiplex PCR; TCRdb holds only in-frame clones, not every one. The table has 56,000 or so clones, 90% to 95% seen once. Sequencing used PBMCs. The source is a human donor in good health. Some clones in this sample may be carry-over from other donors' samples.

This clone was seen just once. The rearrangement joins TRBV7-3 to TRBJ2-3; 11 nucleotides align to TRBD2. Germline lookup yields CDR1 SGHTA and CDR2 FQGTGA. J gave up 5 bases and V 1 base, and 8 bases lay outside the gene matches. The CDR3 covers 17 residues. The CDR3 sequence is CASSLSSSGGARDTQYF. The CDR3 coding sequence is TGTGCCAGCAGCTTAAGTAGTAGCGGGGGGGCAAGAGATACGCAGTATTTT.

The chain joins TRBV27 to TRBJ2-1; 8 bases map to TRBD1. This CDR3 comprises 16 residues. CDR1 and CDR2 from the germline V gene are MNHEY and SMNVEV (reference sequence). The ends lost 8 bases at V and 3 bases at J; junction bases unmatched: 12. The CDR3 nucleotides read TGTGCCAGCGGGGCGGTCGGGACAGGTGTCTACAATGAGCAGTTCTTC. Amino acids: CASGAVGTGVYNEQFF.

This clone was counted a single time. The V and J genes are TRBV6-5 and TRBJ2-3; perhaps TRBD2 as D (6 bases). The germline V gene has CDR1 MNHEY and CDR2 SVGAGI. Trimming pared 2 bases from V and 2 bases from J, leaving 8 bases between. There are 14 residues in the CDR3. CDR3 amino acids: CASSYGGITDTQYF. CDR3 nucleotides: TGTGCCAGCAGTTACGGGGGGATCACAGATACGCAGTATTTT.

This clone has only one observation. V gene TRBV11-2 combines with J gene TRBJ2-1; TRBD2 matches 8 bases. Per germline, CDR1 SGHAT and CDR2 FQNNGV. Trimming cost V 5 bases and J 10 bases; bases outside gene matches: 10. This CDR3 has 14 amino acids. CDR3 DNA sequence: TGTGCCAGCAGCCAGCGGACTAGCCCTTGGGAGCAGTTCTTC. Encoded protein: CASSQRTSPWEQFF.